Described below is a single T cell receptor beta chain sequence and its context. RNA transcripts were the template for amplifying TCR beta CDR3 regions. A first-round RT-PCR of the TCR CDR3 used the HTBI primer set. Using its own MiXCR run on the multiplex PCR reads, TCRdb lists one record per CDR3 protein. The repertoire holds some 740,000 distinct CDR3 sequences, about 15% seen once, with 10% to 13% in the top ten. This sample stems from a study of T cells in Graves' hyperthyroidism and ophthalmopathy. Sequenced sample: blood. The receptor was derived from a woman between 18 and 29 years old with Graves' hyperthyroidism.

DNA of the CDR3: TGTGCCAGCATCAGAGGACAGGCCGGAGGGGCTTTCTTT. As protein: CASIRGQAGGAFF. V usage is TRBV28 and J usage is TRBJ1-1; TRBD1 matches at 7 bases. J gave up 11 bases and V 7 bases, and 13 bases lay outside the gene matches. The germline V gene encodes CDR1 MDHEN and CDR2 SYDVKM. The CDR3 loop spans 13 amino acids.